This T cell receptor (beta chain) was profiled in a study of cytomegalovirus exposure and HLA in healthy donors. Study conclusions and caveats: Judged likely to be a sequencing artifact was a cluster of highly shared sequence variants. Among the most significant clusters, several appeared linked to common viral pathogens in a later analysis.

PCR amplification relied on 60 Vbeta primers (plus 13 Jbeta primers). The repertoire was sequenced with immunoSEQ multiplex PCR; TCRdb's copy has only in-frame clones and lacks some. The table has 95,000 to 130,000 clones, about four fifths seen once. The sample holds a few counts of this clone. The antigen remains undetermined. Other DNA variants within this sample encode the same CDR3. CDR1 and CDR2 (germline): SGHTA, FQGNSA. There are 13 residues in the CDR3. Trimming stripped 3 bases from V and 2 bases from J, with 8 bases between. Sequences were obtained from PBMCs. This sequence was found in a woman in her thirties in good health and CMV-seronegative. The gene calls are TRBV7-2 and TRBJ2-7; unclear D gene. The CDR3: CASSFGGTYEQYF. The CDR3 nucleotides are TGTGCCAGCAGCTTCGGCGGAACCTACGAGCAGTACTTC. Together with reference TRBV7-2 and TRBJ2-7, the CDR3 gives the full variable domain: GAGVSQSPSNKVTEKGKDVELRCDPISGHTALYWYRQSLGQGLEFLIYFQGNSAPDKSGLPSDRFSAERTGGSVSTLTIQRTQQEDSAVYLCASSFGGTYEQYFGPGTRLTVT.